This entry concerns a single TCR beta chain. Time point here: newly diagnosed GD, antithyroid drugs for less than 3 months. Isolated PBMC RNA provided the starting material for the TCR library. There are 13 residues in the CDR3. V shed 2 bases, J shed 3 bases, and the junction held 0 bases outside the gene matches. From germline, CDR1 is MNHEY and CDR2 SVGEGT. These data originate in a study of regulatory T cells in long-lasting Graves disease. Construction of the TCR beta libraries employed iRepertoire HTBI primers in conjunction with Arm-PCR of CDR3 regions. TCRdb itself ran the multiplex PCR reads through MiXCR, one entry per CDR3 protein. Found here are about 200,000 distinct CDR3 sequences, 18% of them singletons; the top ten hold approximately 24%.

Material: peripheral blood mononuclear cells (PBMCs), obtained at new diagnosis, from a patient treated with antithyroid drugs. This receptor was taken from a female donor with Graves disease. The rearrangement uses TRBV6-2 or TRBV6-3 and TRBJ2-5, with TRBD2 identical over 7 bases. The CDR3 is CASSYREEETQYF. The CDR3, as DNA: TGTGCCAGCAGTTACCGGGAGGAAGAGACCCAGTACTTC.